The clone carrying this T cell receptor beta chain was recorded a few times. What it binds is unknown. Constant-segment primers served in 5'RACE that generated TCR alpha and TCR beta cDNA libraries bearing sample barcodes and UMIs. Each CDR3 protein is one row after TCRdb ran MiXCR on the 5' RACE reads. The table shows 580,000 or so distinct CDR3 sequences, with approximately 15% occurring only once. The data stem from a study of T-cell memory formation after mild COVID-19. Study information: Clustering of TCRs was largely donor specific. Study-level points and caveats: Nothing showed for sure that second-wave clones peaking on day 37 were SARS-CoV-2 specific. The main location of contracting CD4+ clones was CM and EM, and that of contracting CD8+ clones was EMRA.

The clonotype was recovered from an adult woman who had mild COVID-19 (a few samples of this study predate the infection). Cell type and time point are not known. The sequenced sample was PBMCs or a T cell subset sorted from them (not recorded which).

The CDR3 here is CASSPWTGGGIQYF. The CDR3 DNA reads as TGTGCCAGCAGTCCCTGGACAGGGGGAGGCATTCAGTACTTC. The rearrangement joins TRBV27 to TRBJ2-4; 10 positions agree with TRBD1. The V gene end was trimmed by 5 bases and the J gene end by 9 bases; junction bases not matched to a gene: 7. Germline V gene data show CDR1 as MNHEY and CDR2 as SMNVEV (reference sequence). The CDR3 runs to 14 residues.